Following are 23 T cell receptor beta chains from one sample sequenced in a study of blood T cell repertoires in COVID-19. Assay: immunoSEQ multiplex PCR; the TCRdb copy retains only in-frame clones and omits some. Here the sample spans some 520,000 clones, 75% to 90% being singletons. The sequenced sample consisted of peripheral blood. Every receptor here comes from a man younger than 30 with COVID-19, enrolled during active disease.

The V gene is TRBV5-4, the J gene TRBJ2-5; D is perhaps TRBD1 (5 bases). Germline CDR1 reads SGHNT; CDR2 reads YYREEE (reference sequence). The CDR3 contains 15 residues. Trimming took 0 bases from V and 4 from J, leaving 13 bases between them. The CDR3 DNA reads TGTGCCAGCAGCTTGGATTCAGGGTCTGGAGAGACCCAGTACTTC. It yields the protein CASSLDSGSGETQYF.

The V call is TRBV6-6, the J call TRBJ1-1; 7 nucleotides line up with TRBD1. Germline-derived CDR1 and CDR2 are MNHNY and SVGAGI (reference sequence). The junction had 9 bases not matched to a gene; V was cut back by 6 bases and J by 5 bases. The CDR3 sequence is 14 residues long. This chain's CDR3 is CASREGGTGTEAFF. For the CDR3, the DNA is TGTGCCAGCAGAGAAGGGGGCACGGGAACTGAAGCTTTCTTT.

In nucleotides, the CDR3 is TGTGCCAGCAGCTTATTTGCGAGAGACACCGGGGAGCTGTTTTTT. This gives the protein CASSLFARDTGELFF. The chain uses TRBV11-3 and TRBJ2-2; D unclear. Germline V gives CDR1 SGHNT, CDR2 YENEEA. Deletions cut 2 bases from V and 3 bases from J, with 10 bases between. This CDR3 is built from 15 residues.

This chain joins TRBV5-1 and TRBJ1-1, with 9 bases that match TRBD1. In germline, CDR1 is SGHRS, CDR2 YFSETQ. The length of the CDR3 is 15 residues. J was trimmed by 4 bases and V by 0 bases; bases with no gene match: 4. This CDR3 reads CASSLDTGGGTEAFF. The CDR3 nucleotides read TGCGCCAGCAGCTTGGATACAGGGGGCGGCACTGAAGCTTTCTTT.

CDR3 in amino acids: CASSRDRQGGYNEQFF. The CDR3 DNA reads as TGCGCCAGCAGCCGGGATAGACAGGGGGGATACAATGAGCAGTTCTTC. The V and J genes are TRBV5-1 and TRBJ2-1, with TRBD1 matching 9 bases. Unmatched junction bases numbered 9, after V lost 4 bases and J lost 4 bases. The CDR3 sequence is 16 residues long. The germline V gene encodes CDR1 SGHRS and CDR2 YFSETQ.

The CDR3 DNA is TGTGCCAGCAGCTTGGGGGACAGGGAAAACGGGGCCCAGCATTTT. Translating gives CASSLGDRENGAQHF. The V gene is TRBV5-6, the J gene TRBJ1-5; TRBD1 aligns across 9 bases. Per germline, CDR1 SGHDT and CDR2 YYEEEE. CDR3 length: 15 amino acids. The V gene end was trimmed by 0 bases and the J gene end by 11 bases; junction bases not matched to a gene: 9. Full variable domain (rest looked up from reference TRBV5-6 and TRBJ1-5): DAGVTQSPTHLIKTRGQQVTLRCSPKSGHDTVSWYQQALGQGPQFIFQYYEEEERQRGNFPDRFSGHQFPNYSSELNVNALLLGDSALYLCASSLGDRENGAQHFGDGTRLSIL.

The rearrangement links TRBV11-3 to TRBJ2-7; 12 bases are a match to TRBD2. V lost 1 base, J lost 5 bases, and 3 bases stayed unmatched. Germline values: CDR1 SGHNT, CDR2 YENEEA. The CDR3 covers 15 residues. CDR3 in amino acids: CASSLGTSGIDEQYF. CDR3 DNA: TGTGCCAGCAGCTTAGGGACTAGCGGGATAGACGAGCAGTACTTC.

The rearrangement links TRBV3-1 (or the pseudogene TRBV3-2) to TRBJ2-7, with 8 bases fitting TRBD2. The V segment lost 6 bases and the J segment 4 bases; nucleotides outside the gene matches: 11. CDR3 length: 15 residues. Germline CDR1 LGHDT, CDR2 YNNKEL (reference sequence). CDR3 DNA: TGTGCCAGCAGTACAGTAAGCGGGAGTCGGTACGAGCAGTACTTC. It specifies CASSTVSGSRYEQYF.

The chain combines TRBV5-4 with TRBJ2-1; 12 bases match TRBD2. Germline CDR1 and CDR2: SGHNT and YYREEE (reference sequence). The V gene end was trimmed by 4 bases and the J gene end by 3 bases; junction bases not matched to a gene: 5. CDR3 size: 16 residues. CDR3 amino acids: CASSRRTSGNYNEQFF. The CDR3 coding sequence is TGTGCCAGCAGCCGAAGGACTAGCGGGAACTACAATGAGCAGTTCTTC.

The chain links TRBV30 to TRBJ2-5, with unresolved D. The V end lost 1 base, the J end lost 3 bases, and 6 bases lay between the germline ends. Germline assignment: CDR1 GTSNPN and CDR2 SVGIG (reference sequence). The CDR3 length is 12 residues. The CDR3 nucleotides are TGTGCCTGGAGTGGGGCCAAAGAGACCCAGTACTTC. Its protein is CAWSGAKETQYF.

This chain uses TRBV24-1 with TRBJ2-7, with TRBD2 matching over 14 bases. The trim removed 0 bases at V and 4 bases at J, leaving 22 bases unmatched. Germline lookup yields CDR1 KGHDR and CDR2 SFDVKD. The CDR3 sequence is 23 residues long. This CDR3 reads CATSDLNRRLGTSGRGLTYEQYF. The CDR3 nucleotides read TGTGCCACCAGTGATTTGAACAGAAGGCTAGGGACTAGCGGGAGAGGATTGACTTACGAGCAGTACTTC.

CDR3: CATTGSTNEKLFF. CDR3 nucleotides: TGTGCCACAACAGGGTCAACTAATGAAAAACTGTTTTTT. J is TRBJ1-4 and V is TRBV15, with D perhaps TRBD1 (6 bases). The germline CDR1 and CDR2 sequences are LNHNV and YYDKDF (reference sequence). The CDR3 covers 13 residues. The germline V and J ends were trimmed by 9 bases and 0 bases, with 8 bases remaining between them.

This clone was seen only once. The V call is TRBV28, the J call TRBJ2-3; D perhaps matches TRBD1 (6 bases). V was trimmed by 2 bases and J by 3 bases, leaving 12 bases between them. The germline gives CDR1 MDHEN, CDR2 SYDVKM. The CDR3 spans 15 residues. The CDR3 spells CASSLDSGTTDTQYF. The CDR3 DNA is TGTGCCAGCAGTTTAGACTCAGGGACAACAGATACGCAGTATTTT. Full variable domain (rest looked up from reference TRBV28 and TRBJ2-3): DVKVTQSSRYLVKRTGEKVFLECVQDMDHENMFWYRQDPGLGLRLIYFSYDVKMKEKGDIPEGYSVSREKKERFSLILESASTNQTSMYLCASSLDSGTTDTQYFGPGTRLTVL.

This clone was seen just once. The chain recombines TRBV19 with TRBJ1-1; tentatively, D is TRBD1 (5 bases). Germline assignment: CDR1 LNHDA and CDR2 SQIVND (reference sequence). The CDR3 covers 13 residues. V lost 8 bases and J lost 3, with 13 bases in between. This CDR3 reads CASRTGVYTEAFF. The CDR3 nucleotides are TGTGCCAGTCGTACGGGGGTTTACACTGAAGCTTTCTTT.

The chain is built from TRBV24-1 and TRBJ1-2; TRBD1 matches 9 bases. J lost 8 bases, V lost 7 bases, and 7 bases had no gene match. The germline V gene has CDR1 KGHDR and CDR2 SFDVKD. The CDR3 runs to 13 residues. The CDR3 DNA reads TGTGCCACCAGGGGACAGGGATCGGAAGGCTACACCTTC. It specifies CATRGQGSEGYTF.

The V gene is TRBV7-9, the J gene TRBJ2-7; 9 nucleotides line up with TRBD1. This CDR3 contains 15 residues. CDR1 is SEHNR, CDR2 FQNEAQ, per germline (reference sequence). V was clipped by 5 bases and J by 4 bases; unmatched bases: 9. The CDR3 region has the DNA TGTGCCAGCAGCAAGGCAGGACAGGGGATTTACGAGCAGTACTTC. Residues: CASSKAGQGIYEQYF. The full variable domain, with the rest looked up from reference TRBV7-9 and TRBJ2-7, is DTGVSQNPRHKITKRGQNVTFRCDPISEHNRLYWYRQTLGQGPEFLTYFQNEAQLEKSRLLSDRFSAERPKGSFSTLEIQRTEQGDSAMYLCASSKAGQGIYEQYFGPGTRLTVT.

V gene TRBV7-9 combines with J gene TRBJ2-7; 7 positions match TRBD2. Germline CDR1 reads SEHNR; CDR2 reads FQNEAQ (reference sequence). With 0 bases clipped from V and 4 bases from J, the junction kept 6 bases outside the gene matches. The CDR3 is made up of 15 amino acids. In DNA form, the CDR3 reads TGTGCCAGCAGCTTAGCGGGAAGCGGGGTATACGAGCAGTACTTC. It encodes CASSLAGSGVYEQYF.

The V call is TRBV7-8, the J call TRBJ2-7; a weak D match, TRBD1 (5 bases). The germline V gene has CDR1 SGHVS and CDR2 FQNEAQ. The CDR3 has 14 amino acids. Trimming took 5 bases from V and 2 from J, leaving 13 bases between them. The DNA for the CDR3 is TGTGCCAGCAGCCGATCGACAGCAACCTACGAGCAGTACTTC. Translation: CASSRSTATYEQYF.

The genes are TRBV10-3 and TRBJ2-5, with D maybe TRBD1 (5 bases). Trimming pared 0 bases from V and 5 bases from J, leaving 16 bases between. There are 16 residues in the CDR3. Per germline, CDR1 ENHRY and CDR2 SYGVKD. The CDR3 nucleotides read TGTGCCATCAGTGAGTCCCCCGACAGCCTGGGGGAGACCCAGTACTTC. Translating it yields CAISESPDSLGETQYF.

The CDR3, as DNA: TGTGCCAGCAGCTTAGGGACAGGGGGGAATGAGCAGTTCTTC. This sequence encodes CASSLGTGGNEQFF. The chain recombines TRBV7-9 with TRBJ2-1; 10 bases are shared with TRBD1. This CDR3 spans 14 amino acids. Trimming at V came to 1 base and at J to 7 bases, leaving 1 base not matched to a gene. The germline V gene has CDR1 SEHNR and CDR2 FQNEAQ (reference sequence). The entire variable domain, with the rest obtained from reference TRBV7-9 and TRBJ2-1, is as follows: DTGVSQNPRHKITKRGQNVTFRCDPISEHNRLYWYRQTLGQGPEFLTYFQNEAQLEKSRLLSDRFSAERPKGSFSTLEIQRTEQGDSAMYLCASSLGTGGNEQFFGPGTRLTVL.

This sequence joins TRBV28 and TRBJ2-1, with D unresolved. The CDR3 contains 14 residues. Germline CDR1 MDHEN, CDR2 SYDVKM. V was pared by 5 bases and J by 4 bases, with 12 bases between. CDR3 in DNA: TGTGCCAGCAGTCTCCCCCCCCCGTACAATGAGCAGTTCTTC. Translating gives CASSLPPPYNEQFF.

The chain links TRBV13 to TRBJ2-2, with TRBD1 matching 10 bases. J lost 7 bases, V lost 5 bases, and 7 bases had no gene match. The CDR3 covers 15 residues. Looked up from germline, CDR1 is PRHDT and CDR2 is FYEKMQ (reference sequence). Here the CDR3 reads CASSKGTGASGELFF. CDR3 DNA sequence: TGTGCCAGCAGCAAGGGGACAGGGGCAAGCGGGGAGCTGTTTTTT.

V gene TRBV9 combines with J gene TRBJ2-1; TRBD2 matches 9 bases. V shed 3 bases and J 5 bases; nucleotides not matched to a gene: 6. CDR1 and CDR2 (germline): SGDLS, YYNGEE. CDR3 length: 15 residues. Here the CDR3 reads CASSARLAADNEQFF. In DNA form, the CDR3 reads TGTGCCAGCAGCGCGCGACTAGCGGCCGACAATGAGCAGTTCTTC.